This TCR beta chain was captured in a study of vaccination and CD4 T cells after COVID-19. Study information: As their vaccination, participants received two doses of either BNT162b2 or mRNA-1273 vaccine.

Germline V gene lookup returns CDR1 MGHDK and CDR2 SYGVNS. Trimming shortened V by 2 bases and J by 4 bases, and 10 bases separated the two germline ends. The CDR3 length is 14 residues. Remarks on this clonotype: Its target is unknown.

The Oncomine TCR Beta short-read assay was applied to DNA of cultured CD4+ T cells. TCRdb passed the PCR reads through MiXCR, listing each CDR3 protein once. The table shows tens of thousands of distinct CDR3 sequences, with about 42% occurring only once. Regarding treatment: roughly 11-day PBMC culture with coronavirus spike peptide pools or control peptides (ViraFEST assay). The sequence came from a human donor who received a COVID-19 vaccine. Sequencing was performed on CD4+ T cells from blood, cultured in vitro, taken before SARS-CoV-2 vaccination. This sequence joins TRBV25-1 and TRBJ2-3; D call uncertain. The CDR3 DNA reads as TGTGCCAGCAGTGAACGCTGGGCCGCAGATACGCAGTATTTT. This sequence encodes CASSERWAADTQYF.